The present entry profiles one TCR beta chain with its context. Looked up from germline, CDR1 is MNHNY and CDR2 is SVGAGI (reference sequence). The CDR3 sequence is 16 residues long. V dropped 5 bases and J dropped 0 bases, with 13 bases sitting between them. This sample stems from a study of blood T cell repertoires in COVID-19. Data came from immunoSEQ multiplex PCR; TCRdb stores just in-frame clones and leaves some out. The sample lists approximately 170,000 clones, 80% to 90% occurring once. The V call is TRBV6-6, the J call TRBJ2-2, with a possible D match to TRBD1 (5 bases). Source material: peripheral blood. The sequence came from a woman aged 60 to 75 with COVID-19, enrolled during active disease. The CDR3 nucleotides are TGTGCCAGCAGTCAGTGGGGCAGTGCGAACACCGGGGAGCTGTTTTTT. Translated, it gives CASSQWGSANTGELFF.